This TCR beta chain was found in a study of chronic HIV infection and antiretroviral therapy. CDR3 length: 14 amino acids. After removal of 6 bases from V and 7 bases from J, the junction contained 9 bases not matched to a gene. Germline lookup yields CDR1 SGHTA and CDR2 FQGNSA. TCRdb analysed the 5' RACE reads with MiXCR anew, one entry per CDR3 protein. The repertoire holds 40,000 to 50,000 distinct CDR3 sequences, with over 15% as singletons. The genes are TRBV7-2 and TRBJ1-5, with 7 bases lining up with TRBD1. This receptor was taken from an adult who had HIV and had not received antiretroviral therapy, or was an uninfected healthy control (not recorded which). Sequenced material: peripheral blood. The CDR3 nucleotides read TGTGCCAGCAGTCCTGACAGGGTATCGCAGCCCCAGCATTTT. This codes for CASSPDRVSQPQHF.